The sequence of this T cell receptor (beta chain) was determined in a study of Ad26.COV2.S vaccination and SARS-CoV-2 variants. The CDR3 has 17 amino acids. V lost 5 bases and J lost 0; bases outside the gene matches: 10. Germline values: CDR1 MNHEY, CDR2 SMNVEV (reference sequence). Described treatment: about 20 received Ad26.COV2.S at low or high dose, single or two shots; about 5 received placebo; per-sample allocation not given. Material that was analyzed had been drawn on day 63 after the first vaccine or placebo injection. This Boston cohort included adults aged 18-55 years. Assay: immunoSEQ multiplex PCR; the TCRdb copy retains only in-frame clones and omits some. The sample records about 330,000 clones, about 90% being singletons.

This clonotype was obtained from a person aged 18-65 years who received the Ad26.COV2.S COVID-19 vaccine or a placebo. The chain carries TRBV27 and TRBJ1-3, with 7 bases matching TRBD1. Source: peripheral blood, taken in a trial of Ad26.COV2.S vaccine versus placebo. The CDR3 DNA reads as TGTGCCAGCAGTGACAGGGCAAGTCCCATCTCTGGAAACACCATATATTTT. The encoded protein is CASSDRASPISGNTIYF.